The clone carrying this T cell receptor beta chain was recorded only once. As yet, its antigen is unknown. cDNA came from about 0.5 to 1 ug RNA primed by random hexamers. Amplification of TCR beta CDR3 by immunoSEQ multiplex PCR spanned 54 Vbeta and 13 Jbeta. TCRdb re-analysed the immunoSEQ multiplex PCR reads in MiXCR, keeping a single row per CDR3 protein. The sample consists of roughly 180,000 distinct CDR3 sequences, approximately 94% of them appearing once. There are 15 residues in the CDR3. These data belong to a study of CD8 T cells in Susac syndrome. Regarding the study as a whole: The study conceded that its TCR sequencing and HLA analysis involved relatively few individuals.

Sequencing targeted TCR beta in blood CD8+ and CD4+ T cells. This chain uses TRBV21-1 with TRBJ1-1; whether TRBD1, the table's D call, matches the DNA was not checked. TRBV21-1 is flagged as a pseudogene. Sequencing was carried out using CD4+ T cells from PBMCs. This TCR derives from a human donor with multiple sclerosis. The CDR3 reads CASTISLPWGREAFF. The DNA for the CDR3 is TGTGCCAGCACCATTTCCCTTCCTTGGGGCAGGGAAGCTTTCTTT.